Listed below are T cell receptor beta chains from one sample, sequenced in a study of Ad26.COV2.S vaccination and SARS-CoV-2 variants. Sequencing used immunoSEQ multiplex PCR; TCRdb keeps in-frame clones, though not all of them. The data contain 150,000 to 200,000 clones, roughly 89% of them singletons. The starting material was peripheral blood, obtained after recovery from COVID-19. Receptor source: a human donor who had recovered from COVID-19. The CDR3 runs from the conserved cysteine through the conserved F or W. Fields, in order: V gene, clone size, D gene, J gene, CDR3 DNA, CDR3 protein. A D gene is named only where the DNA matches it firmly. Clone size appears in some rows only: once, few, many, or a class for an expanded clone.

>TRBV5-4|NA|NA|TRBJ2-2
TGTGCCAGCAGCGGGGGTTCGAACACCGGGGAGCTGTTTTTT
CASSGGSNTGELFF
>TRBV28|NA|NA|TRBJ2-3
TGTGCCAGCAGGACGGGAGGCACAGATACGCAGTATTTT
CASRTGGTDTQYF
>TRBV5-1|NA|NA|TRBJ2-3
TGCGCCAGCAGCGGGGGGACAAGGGCAGATACGCAGTATTTT
CASSGGTRADTQYF
>TRBV30|NA|TRBD1|TRBJ2-2
TGTGCCTGGAGTGTAACAGGGGGCTACGGGGAGCTGTTTTTT
CAWSVTGGYGELFF
>TRBV27|once|TRBD1|TRBJ1-2
TGTGCCAGCAGTCCCACCGGGACAGGGCCCTATGGCTACACCTTC
CASSPTGTGPYGYTF
>TRBV10-3|NA|NA|TRBJ1-1
TGTGCCATCAGTGACAATAGGGCTGAAGCTTTCTTT
CAISDNRAEAFF
>TRBV13|NA|TRBD1|TRBJ2-1
TGTGCCAGCCAAAATCTGGGGACAGGGGCCTACAATGAGCAGTTCTTC
CASQNLGTGAYNEQFF
>TRBV19|NA|NA|TRBJ1-3
TGTGCCAGTGGCAGGGGTAGGGGTATGTCTCCCGGAAACACCATATATTTT
CASGRGRGMSPGNTIYF
>TRBV6-5|NA|TRBD1|TRBJ1-2
TGTGCCAGCAGACTTTCAGGGGGGTTCGACTATGGCTACACCTTC
CASRLSGGFDYGYTF
>TRBV7-2|NA|NA|TRBJ1-3
TGTGCCAGCAGCTCCCAAACAGGGTCTGGAAACACCATATATTTT
CASSSQTGSGNTIYF
>TRBV5-1|NA|TRBD2|TRBJ2-3
TGCGCCAGCAGCTTGGCCACGAGCGGGAGGCCCACAGATACGCAGTATTTT
CASSLATSGRPTDTQYF
>TRBV7-3|NA|NA|TRBJ2-5
TGTGCCAGCAGCTTTGGACGCTCGGCGAAGGGGTCAGAGACCCAGTACTTC
CASSFGRSAKGSETQYF
>TRBV7-9|few|TRBD1|TRBJ1-1
TGTGCCAGCAGCTTAGGGGGACAGGGGAACACTGAAGCTTTCTTT
CASSLGGQGNTEAFF
>TRBV6-2/TRBV6-3|NA|NA|TRBJ1-5
TGTGCCAGCAGTTATGGGGCAGGTGGTAGCAATCAGCCCCAGCATTTT
CASSYGAGGSNQPQHF
>TRBV29-1|once|NA|TRBJ2-5
TGCAGCGTGGATGACAGACAAGAGACCCAGTACTTC
CSVDDRQETQYF
>TRBV3-1/TRBV3-2|NA|NA|TRBJ1-2
TGTGCCAGCAGATCGGACGTAGGACGCGGCTACACCTTC
CASRSDVGRGYTF
>TRBV18|NA|NA|TRBJ2-1
TGTGCCAGCTCAAGCTCCAGGGGCACTGCTACGCTGAATGAGCAGTTCTTC
CASSSSRGTATLNEQFF
>TRBV30|NA|NA|TRBJ1-5
TGTGCCTGGGCCGGGACAAGCAATCAGCCCCAGCATTTT
CAWAGTSNQPQHF
>TRBV6-5|NA|NA|TRBJ2-3
TGTGCCAGCAGTCCCCAGGGGGGGAGCACAGATACGCAGTATTTT
CASSPQGGSTDTQYF
>TRBV3-1/TRBV3-2|NA|TRBD1|TRBJ2-5
TGTGCCAGCAGCCAAGATCAAGTCAGGACAGGAGGAGAGACCCAGTACTTC
CASSQDQVRTGGETQYF
>TRBV6-6|few|NA|TRBJ2-7
TGTGCCAGCAGAGAGGACAGTTACCTCTCCTACGAGCAGTACTTC
CASREDSYLSYEQYF
>TRBV11-3|NA|NA|TRBJ2-2
TGTGCCAGCAGCTTAGCTAGGGGATTTCAAGGGGAGCTGTTTTTT
CASSLARGFQGELFF
>TRBV27|NA|TRBD1|TRBJ1-1
TGTGCCAGCAGTTTATTCTGGACAGGGAACACTGAAGCTTTCTTT
CASSLFWTGNTEAFF
>TRBV5-6|NA|TRBD1|TRBJ1-6
TGTGCCAGCAGCTTGGTAGGGACAGGGGGCAGGTCACCCCTCCACTTT
CASSLVGTGGRSPLHF
>TRBV21-1|NA|NA|TRBJ2-5
TGTGCCAGCAGCAAAGATCATTTCACCGGGACTAGCGGGGGACAAGAGACCCAGTACTTC
CASSKDHFTGTSGGQETQYF
>TRBV11-3|NA|NA|TRBJ2-1
TGTGCCAGCAGCTCGCGCTTGGGTGGGGACAATGAGCAGTTCTTC
CASSSRLGGDNEQFF
>TRBV7-2|NA|NA|TRBJ1-2
TGTGCCAGCAGCTTCTTGGAAGGCTATGGCTACACCTTC
CASSFLEGYGYTF
>TRBV5-5|NA|NA|TRBJ1-1
TGTGCCAGCAGCATGGCGGGACAATGGACTGAAGCTTTCTTT
CASSMAGQWTEAFF
>TRBV3-1/TRBV3-2|NA|TRBD1|TRBJ2-7
TGTGCCAGCAGCTACAGGGGTTCCGAGCAGTACTTC
CASSYRGSEQYF
>TRBV25-1|once|TRBD1|TRBJ2-7
TGTGCCAGCAGTGACCCGACAGGGAATCCCTACGAGCAGTACTTC
CASSDPTGNPYEQYF
>TRBV27|NA|TRBD2|TRBJ2-1
TGTGCCAGCAGTTTACGCCTAGCGGGAGGGGACAATGAGCAGTTCTTC
CASSLRLAGGDNEQFF
>TRBV6-2/TRBV6-3|NA|NA|TRBJ2-5
TGTGCCAGCAGTTACGGCAGGGAGACCCAGTACTTC
CASSYGRETQYF
>TRBV9|NA|NA|TRBJ2-1
TGTGCCAGCAGCTCCCGTGGGACATCTGCCTACAATGAGCAGTTCTTC
CASSSRGTSAYNEQFF
>TRBV28|NA|NA|TRBJ1-2
TGTGCCGCTGGTGGGACGGGAAACTATGGCTACACCTTC
CAAGGTGNYGYTF
>TRBV3-1/TRBV3-2|NA|NA|TRBJ2-1
TGTGCCAGCAGCCAAGAGTTCGGGCAGCACAATGAGCAGTTCTTC
CASSQEFGQHNEQFF
>TRBV18|NA|TRBD2|TRBJ2-7
TGTGCCAGCTCACGGGACTACTTAACGTACGAGCAGTACTTC
CASSRDYLTYEQYF
>TRBV30|NA|NA|TRBJ2-7
TGTGCCTGGAAGGATGTCTTCTCCTACGAGCAGTACTTC
CAWKDVFSYEQYF
>TRBV5-1|NA|NA|TRBJ2-3
TGCGCCAGCAGTGAAGGGAAAGATACGCAGTATTTT
CASSEGKDTQYF
>TRBV9|NA|TRBD1|TRBJ1-6
TGTGCCAGCAGCGTACGACAGGGTTATAATTCACCCCTCCACTTT
CASSVRQGYNSPLHF
>TRBV10-1|few|NA|TRBJ2-1
TGCGCCAGCAGTGAGGAGGGGATCAGCTCCTACAATGAGCAGTTCTTC
CASSEEGISSYNEQFF
>TRBV18|NA|NA|TRBJ1-1
TGTGCCAGCTCACCCCCTTATACTGGGAACACTGAAGCTTTCTTT
CASSPPYTGNTEAFF
>TRBV19|NA|NA|TRBJ2-6
TGTGCCACCTCCCTGGACAGATACTCTGGGGCCAACGTCCTGACTTTC
CATSLDRYSGANVLTF
>TRBV6-5|NA|NA|TRBJ1-5
TGTGCCAGCAGTTACGCGTATAGCAATCAGCCCCAGCATTTT
CASSYAYSNQPQHF
>TRBV19|NA|TRBD1|TRBJ1-6
TGTGCCAGTAGTGTAACGGACAGGGGGTACTATAATTCACCCCTCCACTTT
CASSVTDRGYYNSPLHF
>TRBV19|once|NA|TRBJ1-2
TGTGCCAGTAGTGCCCGGGGCCGAAACTATGGCTACACCTTC
CASSARGRNYGYTF
>TRBV4-1|once|TRBD1|TRBJ2-5
TGCGCCAGCAGCCAAGGGGCGGGCCCCAGGGGGGAGACCCAGTACTTC
CASSQGAGPRGETQYF
>TRBV6-5|NA|NA|TRBJ1-1
TGTGCCAGCAGTTACTACGGGAACACAGAGGACACTGAAGCTTTCTTT
CASSYYGNTEDTEAFF
>TRBV9|NA|TRBD1|TRBJ1-1
TGTGCCAGCAGCGAGAGGACAGGGTTAAACACTGAAGCTTTCTTT
CASSERTGLNTEAFF
>TRBV29-1|NA|TRBD1|TRBJ1-1
TGCAGCGTTTGGCGGGACAGGGGAACTGAAGCTTTCTTT
CSVWRDRGTEAFF
>TRBV5-4|once|NA|TRBJ2-2
TGTGCCAGCAGCGCTCCCAGGGACACCGGGGAGCTGTTTTTT
CASSAPRDTGELFF
>TRBV27|NA|TRBD2|TRBJ2-7
TGTGCCAGCAGTTTATCGGCGAGTGGGACTAGCGGGATCCACGAGCAGTACTTC
CASSLSASGTSGIHEQYF